These 18 T cell receptor beta chains share one sample of origin, sequenced in a study of blood T cell repertoires in COVID-19. The repertoire was sequenced with immunoSEQ multiplex PCR; TCRdb's copy has only in-frame clones and lacks some. The table shows under 300,000 clones, with about nine tenths occurring only once. Sample: peripheral blood. These receptors originate from a man aged 50 or older with acute or convalescent COVID-19.

V and J are TRBV9 and TRBJ2-5, with a tentative D call TRBD2 (5 bases). Trimming removed 2 bases from V and 0 bases from J, with 20 bases in between. The CDR3 sequence is 18 residues long. Germline V gene lookup returns CDR1 SGDLS and CDR2 YYNGEE. The CDR3: CASSVVPNLVAHQETQYF. In DNA, the CDR3 is TGTGCCAGCAGCGTGGTTCCAAATTTGGTAGCGCACCAAGAGACCCAGTACTTC.

This clone was seen more than once but under ten times. The chain is built from TRBV15 and TRBJ1-3; no firm D call. From germline, CDR1 is LNHNV and CDR2 YYDKDF (reference sequence). Trimming stripped 1 base from V and 0 bases from J, with 7 bases between. The CDR3 is 15 residues long. The DNA of the CDR3 is TGTGCCACCAGCAGAGGACGGAGCTCTGGAAACACCATATATTTT. Encoded protein: CATSRGRSSGNTIYF.

This chain joins TRBV5-8 and TRBJ2-3, with TRBD2 as a possible D gene (7 bases). The V end lost 1 base, the J end lost 1 base, and 10 bases lay between the germline ends. Germline-derived CDR1 and CDR2 are SGHTS and YDEGEE. The CDR3 length is 15 residues. CDR3 sequence (DNA): TGTGCCAGCAGCTTGTCGGGGGGCCGCACAGATACGCAGTATTTT. It encodes CASSLSGGRTDTQYF.

V is TRBV4-1 and J is TRBJ1-3; D not resolved. Trimming stripped 2 bases from V and 2 bases from J, with 13 bases between. The CDR3 has 16 residues. Germline values: CDR1 MGHRA, CDR2 YSYEKL. In DNA form, the CDR3 reads TGCGCCAGCAGCCAACCGTCCATACTCGCTGGAAACACCATATATTTT. It specifies CASSQPSILAGNTIYF.

V and J are TRBV21-1 and TRBJ1-2. TRBV21-1 is classified as a pseudogene. The CDR3 sequence is 15 residues long. DNA of the CDR3: TGTGCCAGCAGCAAAGCCCGGTTAGAAGCCTATGGCTACACCTTC. Translation: CASSKARLEAYGYTF.

The chain carries TRBV9 and TRBJ2-1; 7 bases fit TRBD2. The CDR3 contains 16 residues. J was trimmed by 1 base and V by 0 bases; bases with no gene match: 4. Germline V gene lookup returns CDR1 SGDLS and CDR2 YYNGEE. The CDR3 here is CASSVEGRGSYNEQFF. In DNA form, the CDR3 reads TGTGCCAGCAGCGTAGAAGGGCGGGGGTCCTACAATGAGCAGTTCTTC.

The rearrangement uses TRBV7-9 and TRBJ2-7, with 7 bases identical to TRBD1. In germline, CDR1 is SEHNR, CDR2 FQNEAQ (reference sequence). The CDR3 is 13 amino acids. Germline trimming cut 1 base from V and 3 bases from J; bases unmatched to any gene: 0. CDR3 sequence: CASSLGDSYEQYF. In DNA, the CDR3 is TGTGCCAGCAGCTTAGGGGACAGCTACGAGCAGTACTTC. The whole variable domain, remainder taken from reference TRBV7-9 and TRBJ2-7, is DTGVSQNPRHKITKRGQNVTFRCDPISEHNRLYWYRQTLGQGPEFLTYFQNEAQLEKSRLLSDRFSAERPKGSFSTLEIQRTEQGDSAMYLCASSLGDSYEQYFGPGTRLTVT.

Note on this clone: This sample also contains other DNA sequences that code for the same CDR3. The rearrangement uses TRBV5-1 and TRBJ1-1; the match to TRBD1 covers 7 bases. The CDR3 extends over 14 amino acids. Losses at the gene ends were 4 bases for V and 1 base for J; bases not matched to a gene: 4. CDR1 is SGHRS, CDR2 YFSETQ, per germline. The CDR3 coding sequence is TGCGCCAGCAGCCCACAGGGGTCGAACACTGAAGCTTTCTTT. Amino acid sequence: CASSPQGSNTEAFF. Drawing the rest from reference TRBV5-1 and TRBJ1-1, the complete variable domain is KAGVTQTPRYLIKTRGQQVTLSCSPISGHRSVSWYQQTPGQGLQFLFEYFSETQRNKGNFPGRFSGRQFSNSRSEMNVSTLELGDSALYLCASSPQGSNTEAFFGQGTRLTVV.

The rearrangement uses TRBV5-6 and TRBJ1-5, with D perhaps TRBD1 (6 bases). There are 14 residues in the CDR3. V lost 3 bases to trimming and J lost 3 bases, with 10 bases between them. Germline CDR1 reads SGHDT; CDR2 reads YYEEEE. CDR3 amino acids: CASSSKGDNQPQHF. The DNA for the CDR3 is TGTGCCAGCAGCTCAAAGGGGGACAATCAGCCCCAGCATTTT.

The V call is TRBV9, the J call TRBJ2-2, with D maybe TRBD2 (6 bases). This CDR3 comprises 14 residues. The V gene's germline CDR1 is SGDLS and CDR2 YYNGEE. Trimming took off 4 bases at V and 5 bases at J, with 12 bases between the two ends. The CDR3 bases are TGTGCCAGCAGCCCGCGGGCGGGAACCGGGGAGCTGTTTTTT. This gives the protein CASSPRAGTGELFF.

The sample holds a few counts of this clone. This chain joins TRBV9 and TRBJ2-6, with 8 positions matching TRBD1. J lost 3 bases, V lost 0 bases, and 8 bases had no gene match. The germline CDR1 and CDR2 sequences are SGDLS and YYNGEE. CDR3 length: 18 amino acids. In nucleotides, the CDR3 is TGTGCCAGCAGCGTAGAGCCAGGGGGCGGTTATGGGGCCAACGTCCTGACTTTC. Translated: CASSVEPGGGYGANVLTF.

This clone was recorded once. V gene TRBV29-1 combines with J gene TRBJ1-1; D may be TRBD1 (5 bases). The CDR3 runs 12 residues. CDR1 and CDR2 from the germline V gene are SQVTM and ANQGSEA. V dropped 8 bases and J dropped 3 bases, with 13 bases sitting between them. Written as DNA, the CDR3 is TGCAGCTTCAGGGATGGGGACACTGAAGCTTTCTTT. This translates into CSFRDGDTEAFF. The full variable domain, with the rest looked up from reference TRBV29-1 and TRBJ1-1, is SAVISQKPSRDICQRGTSLTIQCQVDSQVTMMFWYRQQPGQSLTLIATANQGSEATYESGFVIDKFPISRPNLTFSTLTVSNMSPEDSSIYLCSFRDGDTEAFFGQGTRLTVV.

The rearrangement uses TRBV7-9 and TRBJ1-2, with D possibly matching TRBD1 (5 bases). This CDR3 is built from 14 residues. Per the germline V gene, CDR1 is SEHNR and CDR2 is FQNEAQ (reference sequence). V lost 4 bases to trimming and J lost 6 bases, with 15 bases between them. This CDR3 reads CASSSEAGGDGYTF. In nucleotides, the CDR3 is TGTGCCAGCAGCTCCGAGGCTGGGGGGGATGGCTACACCTTC.

The chain has TRBV7-3 and TRBJ2-1, with 15 bases aligning to TRBD2. The ends lost 5 bases at V and 6 bases at J; junction bases unmatched: 8. The V gene's germline CDR1 is SGHTA and CDR2 FQGTGA. The CDR3 is made up of 17 amino acids. As DNA, the CDR3 is TGTGCCAGCAGCCCGGCTCTGGGACTAGCGGGGGGCAATGAGCAGTTCTTC. It yields the protein CASSPALGLAGGNEQFF.

This chain connects TRBV5-1 to TRBJ2-6, with 12 nucleotides matching TRBD2. CDR1 is SGHRS, CDR2 YFSETQ, per germline. With V trimmed by 0 bases and J by 4 bases, 5 bases remained unmatched. The CDR3 runs 18 residues. The CDR3 is CASSLELAGGLGANVLTF. CDR3 DNA sequence: TGCGCCAGCAGCTTGGAGCTAGCGGGGGGGCTAGGGGCCAACGTCCTGACTTTC.

V gene TRBV6-6 combines with J gene TRBJ1-1; no definite D call. The CDR3 consists of 12 residues. Trimming removed 5 bases from V and 6 bases from J, with 10 bases in between. From germline, CDR1 is MNHNY and CDR2 SVGAGI (reference sequence). DNA of the CDR3: TGTGCCAGCAGTCCTTCGAGCCCTGAAGCTTTCTTT. Protein sequence: CASSPSSPEAFF.

The chain combines TRBV10-2 with TRBJ1-5; a weak D match, TRBD1 (6 bases). The V and J ends lost 5 bases and 5 bases respectively, with 7 bases between them. CDR3 length equals 12 residues. From germline, CDR1 is WSHSY and CDR2 SAAADI. CDR3 sequence reads: CASSTGYQPQHF. The CDR3 DNA sequence: TGCGCCAGCAGTACAGGGTATCAGCCCCAGCATTTT.

This chain joins TRBV19 and TRBJ1-1, with 10 positions matching TRBD1. V lost 6 bases to trimming and J lost 7 bases; unmatched junction nucleotides: 5. The CDR3 has 13 amino acids. The V gene's germline CDR1 is LNHDA and CDR2 SQIVND (reference sequence). CDR3 in amino acids: CASRAGQGFEAFF. The CDR3 nucleotides are TGTGCCAGTAGAGCGGGACAGGGGTTTGAAGCTTTCTTT.